These 22 T cell receptor beta chains originate from one sample sequenced in a study of T cell responses to AZD1222 COVID-19 vaccine. Measured with immunoSEQ multiplex PCR; TCRdb has only the in-frame clones, and not every one. The table records roughly 110,000 clones, nearly 90% of them present only once. The source was peripheral blood, collected 28 days after the second AZD1222 dose. Source of these receptors: an adult who received the AZD1222 COVID-19 vaccine.

The genes are TRBV27 and TRBJ1-1; D is uncertain. The germline V and J ends were trimmed by 10 bases and 0 bases, with 6 bases remaining between them. The V gene's germline CDR1 is MNHEY and CDR2 SMNVEV (reference sequence). This CDR3 is 11 amino acids long. Here the CDR3 reads CATGLNTEAFF. For the CDR3, the DNA is TGTGCCACCGGCCTGAACACTGAAGCTTTCTTT.

In its sample, this clone was seen once. This chain connects TRBV6-5 to TRBJ2-7; possibly TRBD2 for D (6 bases). This CDR3 region has 14 residues. Germline-derived CDR1 and CDR2 are MNHEY and SVGAGI. Trimming removed 6 bases from V and 1 base from J, with 13 bases in between. This CDR3 reads CASSRLGGSYEQYF. DNA for the CDR3: TGTGCCAGCAGCCGCCTCGGGGGTTCCTACGAGCAGTACTTC.

The chain is built from TRBV29-1 and TRBJ2-2, with no clear D. This CDR3 is 11 amino acids long. The germline gives CDR1 SQVTM, CDR2 ANQGSEA. V lost 5 bases to trimming and J lost 7 bases, with 8 bases between them. Here the CDR3 reads CSVFRLGELFF. The CDR3 region has the DNA TGCAGCGTTTTCAGGCTCGGGGAGCTGTTTTTT.

The chain is built from TRBV27 and TRBJ1-2; D not certain. Germline V CDR1 and CDR2: MNHEY, SMNVEV (reference sequence). This CDR3 comprises 13 residues. V lost 8 bases and J lost 8, with 18 bases in between. The CDR3 loop reads CASGSGGFRGYTF. DNA of the CDR3: TGTGCCAGCGGATCAGGCGGGTTTCGAGGCTACACCTTC.

This chain connects TRBV2 to TRBJ2-1; 13 bases line up with TRBD2. The CDR3 runs to 15 residues. V lost 7 bases and J lost 10; bases outside the gene matches: 10. The germline V gene has CDR1 SNHLY and CDR2 FYNNEI. The DNA of the CDR3 is TGTGCCAGCACCCGGACTAGCGGGGGTGACAGGGAGCAGTTCTTC. Translated, it gives CASTRTSGGDREQFF.

This clone has a single count. The J gene is TRBJ1-5, the V gene TRBV5-4; D possibly corresponds to TRBD1 (5 bases). The length of the CDR3 is 14 residues. The germline CDR1 and CDR2 sequences are SGHNT and YYREEE (reference sequence). The V gene lost 4 bases and the J gene lost 1 base, with 9 bases spanning the gap. The CDR3 is CASSRGGSNQPQHF. CDR3 DNA sequence: TGTGCCAGCAGCCGGGGGGGAAGCAATCAGCCCCAGCATTTT.

V and J are TRBV5-5 and TRBJ1-1; D gene uncertain. CDR3 length: 14 residues. CDR1 and CDR2 from the germline V gene are SGHKS and YYEKEE (reference sequence). Trimming took off 0 bases at V and 0 bases at J, with 6 bases between the two ends. DNA of the CDR3: TGTGCCAGCAGCTTGGCCGGAATGAACACTGAAGCTTTCTTT. Its protein product is CASSLAGMNTEAFF.

CDR3 loop: CASSQETAGRSYNSPLHF. The CDR3 DNA sequence: TGTGCCAGCAGCCAAGAGACGGCGGGGCGGTCGTATAATTCACCCCTCCACTTT. This sequence joins TRBV3-1 (or the pseudogene TRBV3-2) and TRBJ1-6; D perhaps matches TRBD1 (5 bases). Germline-derived CDR1 and CDR2 are LGHDT and YNNKEL (reference sequence). The CDR3 is 18 residues long. V was trimmed by 0 bases and J by 4 bases, leaving 16 bases between them.

This chain links TRBV7-8 with TRBJ2-1; a weak D match, TRBD1 (7 bases). Germline V gene data show CDR1 as SGHVS and CDR2 as FQNEAQ. V was shortened by 1 base and J by 6 bases, with 13 bases between the two germline ends. This CDR3 contains 15 residues. CDR3 coding DNA: TGTGCCAGCAGCTTAGTATCAGGGGGGTCCAATGAGCAGTTCTTC. Translating gives CASSLVSGGSNEQFF. Based on the CDR3 plus reference TRBV7-8 and TRBJ2-1, the full variable domain is GAGVSQSPRYKVAKRGQDVALRCDPISGHVSLFWYQQALGQGPEFLTYFQNEAQLDKSGLPSDRFFAERPEGSVSTLKIQRTQQEDSAVYLCASSLVSGGSNEQFFGPGTRLTVL.

This sequence joins TRBV27 and TRBJ2-2; 8 nucleotides line up with TRBD1. CDR3 length: 17 amino acids. Trimming removed 3 bases from V and 7 bases from J; junction bases left unmatched: 13. The germline CDR1 and CDR2 sequences are MNHEY and SMNVEV (reference sequence). DNA for the CDR3: TGTGCCAGCAGTTTCCCTCCCGGGGCAGGGGGCAGCGGGGAGCTGTTTTTT. Translated, it gives CASSFPPGAGGSGELFF.

CDR3 DNA sequence: TGTGCCAGCAGTTTACAGGGGCCGTATGGCTACACCTTC. Residues: CASSLQGPYGYTF. V and J are TRBV28 and TRBJ1-2; possibly TRBD1 for D (6 bases). The V gene lost 2 bases and the J gene lost 5 bases, with 9 bases spanning the gap. In germline, CDR1 is MDHEN, CDR2 SYDVKM. The length of the CDR3 is 13 residues.

The rearrangement links TRBV6-5 to TRBJ1-4, with D possibly being TRBD1 (6 bases). The CDR3 length is 12 residues. The germline gives CDR1 MNHEY, CDR2 SVGAGI. Trimming shortened V by 7 bases and J by 12 bases, and 15 bases separated the two germline ends. CDR3 in amino acids: CASNTRQEELFF. CDR3 DNA: TGTGCCAGCAATACACGACAGGAAGAACTGTTTTTT.

The CDR3 loop reads CASSPARGTRGTDTQYF. DNA for the CDR3: TGCGCCAGCAGCCCCGCTCGCGGGACACGGGGGACAGATACGCAGTATTTT. The V call is TRBV4-1, the J call TRBJ2-3; D might be TRBD1 or TRBD2, each matching 6 bases. This CDR3 region has 17 residues. Per germline, CDR1 MGHRA and CDR2 YSYEKL. V shed 4 bases and J shed 3 bases, with 20 bases lying between them.

Regarding this clone: At the DNA level, this CDR3 is encoded by other sequences in the same sample as well. The V and J genes are TRBV3-1 (or the pseudogene TRBV3-2) and TRBJ1-2; D might be TRBD1 (5 bases). The CDR3 contains 16 residues. V was pared by 0 bases and J by 2 bases, with 13 bases between. The germline V gene encodes CDR1 LGHDT and CDR2 YNNKEL (reference sequence). This CDR3 reads CASSQDRGTVNYGYTF. The CDR3 bases are TGTGCCAGCAGCCAAGATCGGGGGACGGTAAACTATGGCTACACCTTC.

This clone was seen a single time. This rearrangement joins TRBV2 to TRBJ1-5; D unresolved. V shed 1 base and J shed 1 base, with 5 bases lying between them. CDR1 and CDR2 from the germline V gene are SNHLY and FYNNEI. This CDR3 contains 14 residues. CDR3 region: CASSEGRSNQPQHF. Here the CDR3 DNA reads TGTGCCAGCAGTGAAGGTAGGAGCAATCAGCCCCAGCATTTT.

The V call is TRBV19, the J call TRBJ2-1; 8 bases agree with TRBD2. V lost 2 bases and J lost 11; bases outside the gene matches: 20. The germline V gene has CDR1 LNHDA and CDR2 SQIVND (reference sequence). This CDR3 region has 18 residues. The CDR3 here is CASSITSSRARSGGQQFF. The DNA for the CDR3 is TGTGCCAGTAGTATAACGTCTTCCCGCGCTCGATCGGGGGGGCAGCAGTTCTTC.

The rearrangement joins TRBV2 to TRBJ1-1, with D maybe TRBD1 (5 bases). V gave up 9 bases and J gave up 3 bases, with 11 bases separating them. Per germline, CDR1 SNHLY and CDR2 FYNNEI. This CDR3 comprises 12 residues. CDR3 sequence (DNA): TGTGCCAGTATGGGGGGACACACTGAAGCTTTCTTT. Encoded protein: CASMGGHTEAFF.

The chain uses TRBV11-3 and TRBJ2-3, with 10 bases identical to TRBD2. This CDR3 has 16 residues. Per the germline V gene, CDR1 is SGHNT and CDR2 is YENEEA. With 0 bases clipped from V and 7 bases from J, the junction kept 7 bases outside the gene matches. The CDR3 loop reads CASSLEASGGPNTQYF. CDR3 bases: TGTGCCAGCAGCTTAGAGGCTAGCGGGGGCCCAAATACGCAGTATTTT.

This chain joins TRBV23-1 and TRBJ2-7, with a tentative D call TRBD2 (6 bases). TRBV23-1 is flagged as an ORF with uncertain function. The CDR3 extends over 14 amino acids. V was shortened by 4 bases and J by 0 bases, with 10 bases between the two germline ends. The CDR3 DNA is TGCGCCAGCAGTCGGGGACTGGTCTCCTACGAGCAGTACTTC. This codes for CASSRGLVSYEQYF.

The chain employs TRBV7-2 and TRBJ1-2; TRBD1 agrees at 9 bases. CDR1 and CDR2 (germline): SGHTA, FQGNSA. The CDR3 spans 15 residues. Unmatched junction bases numbered 6, after V lost 5 bases and J lost 2 bases. CDR3 bases: TGTGCCAGCAGCCCACAGGGGGCGGGCAACTATGGCTACACCTTC. This gives the protein CASSPQGAGNYGYTF. Drawing the rest from reference TRBV7-2 and TRBJ1-2, the complete variable domain is GAGVSQSPSNKVTEKGKDVELRCDPISGHTALYWYRQSLGQGLEFLIYFQGNSAPDKSGLPSDRFSAERTGGSVSTLTIQRTQQEDSAVYLCASSPQGAGNYGYTFGSGTRLTVV.

V and J are TRBV2 and TRBJ1-1; D remains ambiguous. CDR3 length: 13 amino acids. Per the germline V gene, CDR1 is SNHLY and CDR2 is FYNNEI. V lost 6 bases to trimming and J lost 5 bases, with 13 bases between them. The CDR3 bases are TGTGCCAGCAGCGTACGCCGGGGAACTGAAGCTTTCTTT. Protein sequence: CASSVRRGTEAFF.

This rearrangement joins TRBV28 to TRBJ1-1; possibly TRBD1 for D (5 bases). The CDR3 spans 16 residues. The V and J ends lost 4 bases and 1 base respectively, with 16 bases between them. Germline-derived CDR1 and CDR2 are MDHEN and SYDVKM. The CDR3 loop is CASSSNRWGGNTEAFF. CDR3 in DNA: TGTGCCAGCAGTTCCAACCGGTGGGGGGGGAACACTGAAGCTTTCTTT.